The 8 T cell receptor beta chains in this list originate from one sample, sequenced in a study of shared T cell receptors in the human thymus. The data were produced by immunoSEQ multiplex PCR, yet TCRdb's version contains in-frame clones alone and is incomplete. This repertoire shows 500,000 to 750,000 clones, roughly 90% found once; its top ten account for about 0.01%. These data were also reused for a study on human thymus T cells.

The sample consisted of thymocytes. The source of these receptors is a boy in the first two years of life with a congenital heart defect.

The chain employs TRBV15 and TRBJ2-7; 8 bases align to TRBD2. The CDR3 spans 15 residues. Germline V gene data show CDR1 as LNHNV and CDR2 as YYDKDF (reference sequence). The trim removed 1 base at V and 5 bases at J, leaving 7 bases unmatched. The CDR3 region has the DNA TGTGCCACCAGCAGAGCGGGACTAGGAGGCGACGAGCAGTACTTC. This encodes CATSRAGLGGDEQYF.

V gene TRBV5-4 combines with J gene TRBJ2-3; 10 bases are shared with TRBD2. The CDR3 is 16 amino acids. CDR1 is SGHNT and CDR2 is YYREEE in the germline V gene (reference sequence). Unmatched junction bases numbered 10, after V lost 6 bases and J lost 3 bases. The CDR3 region is CASNANSGRRTDTQYF. The CDR3 region has the DNA TGTGCCAGCAATGCCAATAGCGGGAGGAGGACAGATACGCAGTATTTT. The whole variable domain, remainder taken from reference TRBV5-4 and TRBJ2-3, is ETGVTQSPTHLIKTRGQQVTLRCSSQSGHNTVSWYQQALGQGPQFIFQYYREEENGRGNFPPRFSGLQFPNYSSELNVNALELDDSALYLCASNANSGRRTDTQYFGPGTRLTVL.

The V and J genes are TRBV25-1 and TRBJ2-5, with 8 nucleotides matching TRBD1. The CDR3 runs to 16 residues. In germline, CDR1 is MGHDK, CDR2 SYGVNS. Trimming cost V 0 bases and J 3 bases; bases outside gene matches: 6. The CDR3: CASSEYYRGEEETQYF. The CDR3 DNA follows: TGTGCCAGCAGTGAATATTACAGGGGGGAGGAAGAGACCCAGTACTTC. The full variable domain, completed using reference TRBV25-1 and TRBJ2-5, is EADIYQTPRYLVIGTGKKITLECSQTMGHDKMYWYQQDPGMELHLIHYSYGVNSTEKGDLSSESTVSRIRTEHFPLTLESARPSHTSQYLCASSEYYRGEEETQYFGPGTRLLVL.

The chain recombines TRBV5-6 with TRBJ2-4, with TRBD2 matching over 12 bases. CDR1 is SGHDT, CDR2 YYEEEE, per germline. V was pared by 0 bases and J by 0 bases, with 4 bases of the junction left unmatched. The CDR3 totals 18 residues. The CDR3 DNA reads TGTGCCAGCAGCTTGGCTGGGACTAGCGGGTTAGCCAAAAACATTCAGTACTTC. Its protein is CASSLAGTSGLAKNIQYF.

This chain links TRBV10-3 with TRBJ2-7, with 7 nucleotides matching TRBD1. V was clipped by 6 bases and J by 1 base; unmatched bases: 3. This CDR3 region has 13 residues. Germline CDR1 ENHRY, CDR2 SYGVKD. In nucleotides, the CDR3 is TGTGCCATCAGGGACAGGCATTCCTACGAGCAGTACTTC. Its translation is CAIRDRHSYEQYF.

This sequence joins TRBV11-3 and TRBJ2-6; 14 bases line up with TRBD2. This CDR3 is built from 17 residues. Germline V gene sequence: CDR1 SGHNT, CDR2 YENEEA. V lost 5 bases to trimming and J lost 3 bases; unmatched junction nucleotides: 3. CDR3 loop: CASSPGTSGSGANVLTF. The DNA for the CDR3 is TGTGCCAGCAGCCCGGGGACTAGCGGGAGTGGGGCCAACGTCCTGACTTTC.

This sequence joins TRBV6-6 and TRBJ1-5, with a tentative D call TRBD1 (5 bases). The CDR3 contains 15 residues. V was cut by 7 bases and J by 0 bases, with 13 bases left in between. Per the germline V gene, CDR1 is MNHNY and CDR2 is SVGAGI (reference sequence). As DNA, the CDR3 is TGTGCCAGCACCCACGCCAGGGATAGCAATCAGCCCCAGCATTTT. Amino acids: CASTHARDSNQPQHF.

The chain couples TRBV27 to TRBJ1-2; TRBD1 matches at 7 bases. V shed 4 bases, J shed 8 bases, and the junction held 13 bases outside the gene matches. Germline CDR1 reads MNHEY; CDR2 reads SMNVEV (reference sequence). CDR3 length equals 15 residues. CDR3: CASSSTEQGLGGYTF. CDR3 DNA: TGTGCCAGCAGTTCCACCGAACAGGGGTTAGGCGGCTACACCTTC.